This entry concerns a single T cell receptor (beta chain). CDR3 length: 12 residues. Germline CDR1 is MNHEY and CDR2 is SVGAGI. The V segment lost 6 bases and the J segment 6 bases; nucleotides outside the gene matches: 4. This sample was taken from a study of control samples from healthy donors and cancer patients. Here immunoSEQ multiplex PCR was the method, and the copy in TCRdb shows in-frame clones only, minus some. Of some 74,000 clones in the sample, over 80% were seen once. This clonotype was obtained from a man aged 60 to 69 in good health. The specimen was blood. V is TRBV6-5 and J is TRBJ2-7, with 8 bases lining up with TRBD2. The CDR3 here is CASRGTSSEQYF. The CDR3 coding sequence is TGTGCCAGCAGAGGGACTAGTAGCGAGCAGTACTTC.